The text below deals with one TCR beta chain. This clone was detected a few times. No antigen is known for it. Per-base qualities were not stored, and no clone one base away is much larger. Other DNA sequences in this specimen translate into the identical CDR3. The data are from a study of shared clonotypes between healthy human individuals (dated by TCRdb to about 2020). Concerning the study at large: The cohort comprised two women and a few men aged 18 to 49 years. To estimate repertoire size and how much clonotype sharing occurs between individuals, the study deeply sequenced the blood TCR repertoires of about five healthy adults. To increase sequencing depth and limit assay-specific biases, different laboratories used diverse techniques to prepare libraries and sequence TCR repertoires. For each donor, CD4 naive and CD4 memory were each given three plates, CD8 naive was given two plates, and CD8 memory was given one plate. Leukapheresis yielded between about 0.8 and 9.5 billion PBMCs per donor.

V loses 2 bases of germline sequence and J loses 5 bases, and the interval between the two ends is 2 bases. The CDR3 numbers 11 residues from cysteine through phenylalanine. The sequence is cut down to CDR3 DNA, 33 bases in frame from base 1. Reading the germline V gene gives CDR1 MDHEN and CDR2 SYDVKM. Donors were healthy HIV-negative adults with no recently reported acute infections or vaccinations. Every donor was a Caucasian adult living in Nashville, Tennessee, USA. CD4+ T cells were enriched by magnetic negative selection; naive cells were then positively selected on CD45RA, and the negative fraction formed the memory subset. Blood was obtained by leukapheresis, after which PBMCs were separated by Ficoll-Histopaque density gradient centrifugation and cryopreserved in liquid nitrogen vapor phase. Purity and quantity of every magnetically sorted T cell population were checked by analytical flow cytometry. Genomic DNA was isolated from each sorted fraction and quantified by UV absorbance on a Nanodrop 2000c.

Results and caveats for the whole study, not just this receptor: Compared with non-shared clonotypes, clonotypes shared by all four sorted-subset donors had higher generation probabilities. Incomplete sequencing was indicated by rarefaction of sorted-subset datasets, despite the large sequencing depth. Because the study included a small number of donors, the genetic and exposure-history diversity represented was limited. Sampling was restricted to blood, and TCR repertoires in tissue are likely to differ from TCR repertoires in blood. Pairwise subsampling indicated that sequencing depth was expected to affect the degree of clonotype sharing among donors. Across several donors, 4.5% to 6.5% of naive CD4, more than 3% of naive CD8, 2.3% of memory CD4, and 0.3% to 0.45% of memory CD8 clonotypes were shared. Larger estimated clonotype richness was generally found for naive subsets than for memory subsets.

Using the deep immunoSEQ assay, TCR CDR3 regions were amplified from genomic DNA by multiplex PCR. Genomic DNA extracted from each cell subset was distributed evenly over all wells of several immunoSEQ 96-well plates, and each plate served as one replicate. For sorted subsets, around 200 ng genomic DNA, equal to tens of thousands of T cell genomes, was loaded into each replicate PCR. Purified libraries were quantified with a Qubit 3.0 fluorometer, sized on a Bioanalyzer 2100, and re-quantified with the KAPA Library Quantification kit. A separate single-read 150-cycle Illumina NextSeq 550 flow cell was used to sequence each immunoSEQ 96-well plate. Concerning the study's data processing: Because the immunoSEQ output included only junctional sequences and no quality scores, the filtering could not be the same as the filtering used for full-length reads. Sequences were annotated with PyIR, a Python wrapper for IgBLAST v1.9, using IMGT germline references to assign V/J genes and CDR3. Reads were filtered out if the reads had weak V/J assignments (E-value above 1e-6), no CDR3, stop codons, out-of-frame junctions, or ambiguous translated residues. V3J clonotypes were defined as sequences sharing the same inferred V gene, J gene, and CDR3 amino acid sequence. Percentage overlap between repertoires was computed as shared unique clonotypes divided by the size of the smaller repertoire. Richness of each repertoire was evaluated using RTK rarefaction, the Chao1 estimator, and Recon v2.1 estimates of unobserved clonotypes. Generation probabilities were computed with OLGA for all TCRbeta clonotypes obtained by the gDNA method from several donors. TCRdb provides this immuneACCESS table in a form limited to in-frame rearrangements. Some clones are lacking; in checked studies, under half of them reflect an unresolved V gene, and why the rest are absent is not known. V and J calls and clone size are copied from that table; D and trimming were computed from the DNA. The sample includes about 2.4 million clones, with 80% to 95% observed a single time. Around 0.4% of the sample is in the top ten clones.

The chain was built from TRBV28 and TRBJ2-3, with the identity of the D gene unclear. This clonotype was sampled from a man between 18 and 29 years old in good health. Some clones in this sample may be carry-over from other donors' samples. The sample comprised naive CD4+ T cells from PBMCs. The cell subset or site label corresponds to: CD45RA+ positively selected. In nucleotide form, the sequence is TGTGCCAGCAGTTTAAGAGATACGCAGTATTTT. Its product reads: CASSLRDTQYF.